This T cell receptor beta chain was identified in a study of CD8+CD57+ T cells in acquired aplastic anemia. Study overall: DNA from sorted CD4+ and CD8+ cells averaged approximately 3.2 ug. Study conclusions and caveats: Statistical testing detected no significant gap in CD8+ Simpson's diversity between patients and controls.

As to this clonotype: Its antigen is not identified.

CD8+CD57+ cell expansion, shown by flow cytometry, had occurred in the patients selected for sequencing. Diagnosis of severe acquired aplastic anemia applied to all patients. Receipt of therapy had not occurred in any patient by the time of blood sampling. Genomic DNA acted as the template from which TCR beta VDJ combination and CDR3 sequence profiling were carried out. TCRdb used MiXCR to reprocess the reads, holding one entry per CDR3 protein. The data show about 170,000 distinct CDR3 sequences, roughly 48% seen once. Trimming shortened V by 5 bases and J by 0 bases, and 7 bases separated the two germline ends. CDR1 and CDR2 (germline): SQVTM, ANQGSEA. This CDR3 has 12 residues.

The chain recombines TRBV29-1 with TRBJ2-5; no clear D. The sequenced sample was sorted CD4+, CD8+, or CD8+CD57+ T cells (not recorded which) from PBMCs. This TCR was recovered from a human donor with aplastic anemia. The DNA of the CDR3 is TGCAGCGTTCGAAGGGACCAAGAGACCCAGTACTTC. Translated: CSVRRDQETQYF.